This note documents a single T cell receptor beta chain sequence. These data are taken from a study of cytomegalovirus exposure and HLA in healthy donors. PCR primers comprised 60 Vbeta and 13 Jbeta primers. Here immunoSEQ multiplex PCR was the method, and the copy in TCRdb shows in-frame clones only, minus some. The sample has 150,000 to 180,000 clones, around 75% seen once; the top ten hold 6% to 8.5%. The sample taken for sequencing was PBMCs. The source is a man aged 30-40 years in good health and CMV-seropositive.

DNA of the CDR3: TGCGCCAGCAGCCTCGTCGGGCGGGAGGGGGAGACCCAGTACTTC. It is translated as CASSLVGREGETQYF. This chain links TRBV4-1 with TRBJ2-5; the match to TRBD2 covers 9 bases. CDR1 and CDR2 from the germline V gene are MGHRA and YSYEKL. Trimming cost V 4 bases and J 5 bases; bases outside gene matches: 8. The CDR3 runs 15 residues.